A selection of T cell receptor beta chains follows, all from one sample in a study of response to subunit inactivated influenza vaccine. TCRdb passed the RT-PCR reads through MiXCR, listing each CDR3 protein once. Of approximately 700,000 distinct CDR3 sequences detected, around a sixth appear once; the ten largest clones hold approximately 10%. The material was PBMCs from blood, obtained approximately 13 days after vaccination. These receptors were obtained from a man aged 50 to 60 who received an inactivated influenza vaccine. CDR3s include the opening cysteine and the closing phenylalanine or tryptophan. Each record gives: J gene, V gene, clone size, CDR3 length, D gene, CDR3 DNA, CDR3 protein. The D gene is left open where the match is weak. Expanded clones get a size class; other rows say once, few or many, or leave the size out.

J gene: TRBJ2-5; V gene: TRBV7-9; clone size: .; CDR3 length: 16; D gene: .; CDR3 DNA: TGTGCCAGCAGCTTATCAGCCTTGTTTCCAAAGGAGACCCAGTACTTC; CDR3 protein: CASSLSALFPKETQYF
J gene: TRBJ2-1; V gene: TRBV7-9; clone size: .; CDR3 length: 16; D gene: TRBD2; CDR3 DNA: TGTGCCAGCAGCCCCCCCGGGGGGGCCATGTACAATGAGCAGTTCTTC; CDR3 protein: CASSPPGGAMYNEQFF
J gene: TRBJ2-5; V gene: TRBV11-2; clone size: .; CDR3 length: 16; D gene: .; CDR3 DNA: TGTGCCAGCAGTCACTATAAGGGGGTCGACGGAGAGACCCAGTACTTC; CDR3 protein: CASSHYKGVDGETQYF
J gene: TRBJ2-3; V gene: TRBV11-2; clone size: few; CDR3 length: 16; D gene: .; CDR3 DNA: TGTGCCAGCAGCTTCGGGATGGGGGGACCTTTTGGTACGCAGTATTTT; CDR3 protein: CASSFGMGGPFGTQYF
J gene: TRBJ2-3; V gene: TRBV25-1; clone size: many; CDR3 length: 16; D gene: TRBD1; CDR3 DNA: TGTGCCAGCAGTGACTCCGGGACAGGGGACACAGATACGCAGTATTTT; CDR3 protein: CASSDSGTGDTDTQYF
J gene: TRBJ2-2; V gene: TRBV12-3/TRBV12-4; clone size: few; CDR3 length: 16; D gene: .; CDR3 DNA: TGTGCCAGCAGGCCGGGGCAGGGAAGGAACACCGGGGAGCTGTTTTTT; CDR3 protein: CASRPGQGRNTGELFF
J gene: TRBJ2-2; V gene: TRBV15; clone size: .; CDR3 length: 14; D gene: .; CDR3 DNA: TGTGCCACCAGCAGGGGACAACCCACCGGGGAGCTGTTTTTT; CDR3 protein: CATSRGQPTGELFF
J gene: TRBJ2-1; V gene: TRBV6-1; clone size: few; CDR3 length: 15; D gene: TRBD2; CDR3 DNA: TGTGCCAGCAGCCCCCTCACGGGGGGCTACAATGAGCAGTTCTTC; CDR3 protein: CASSPLTGGYNEQFF
J gene: TRBJ1-5; V gene: TRBV12-3/TRBV12-4; clone size: many; CDR3 length: 14; D gene: TRBD1; CDR3 DNA: TGTGCCAGCAGCCCGGGACAGGGGGCTCAGCCCCAGCATTTT; CDR3 protein: CASSPGQGAQPQHF
J gene: TRBJ2-2; V gene: TRBV12-3/TRBV12-4; clone size: .; CDR3 length: 15; D gene: .; CDR3 DNA: TGTGCCAGCAGTTTAGGGGGCAGAGCAACCGGGGAGCTGTTTTTT; CDR3 protein: CASSLGGRATGELFF
J gene: TRBJ2-7; V gene: TRBV28; clone size: few; CDR3 length: 14; D gene: TRBD1; CDR3 DNA: TGTGCCAGCAGTCCAGGGGGCAGAACCTACGAGCAGTACTTC; CDR3 protein: CASSPGGRTYEQYF